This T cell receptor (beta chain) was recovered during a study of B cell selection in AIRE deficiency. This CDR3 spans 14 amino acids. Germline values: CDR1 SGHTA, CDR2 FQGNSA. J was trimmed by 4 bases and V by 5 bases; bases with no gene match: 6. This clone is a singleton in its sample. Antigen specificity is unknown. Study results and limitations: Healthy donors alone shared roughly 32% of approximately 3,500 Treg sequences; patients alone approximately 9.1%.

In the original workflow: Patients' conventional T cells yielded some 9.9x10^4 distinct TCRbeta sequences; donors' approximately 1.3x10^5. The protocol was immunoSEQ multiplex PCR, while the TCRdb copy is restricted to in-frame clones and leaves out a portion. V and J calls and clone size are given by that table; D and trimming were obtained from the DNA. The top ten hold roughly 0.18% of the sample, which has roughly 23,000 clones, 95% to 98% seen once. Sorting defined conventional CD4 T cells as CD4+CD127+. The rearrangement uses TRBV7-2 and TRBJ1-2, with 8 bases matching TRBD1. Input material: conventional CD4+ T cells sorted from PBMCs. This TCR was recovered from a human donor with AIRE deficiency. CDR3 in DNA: TGTGCCAGCAGCACAGGACAGGGTGGCTATGGCTACACCTTC. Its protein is CASSTGQGGYGYTF.